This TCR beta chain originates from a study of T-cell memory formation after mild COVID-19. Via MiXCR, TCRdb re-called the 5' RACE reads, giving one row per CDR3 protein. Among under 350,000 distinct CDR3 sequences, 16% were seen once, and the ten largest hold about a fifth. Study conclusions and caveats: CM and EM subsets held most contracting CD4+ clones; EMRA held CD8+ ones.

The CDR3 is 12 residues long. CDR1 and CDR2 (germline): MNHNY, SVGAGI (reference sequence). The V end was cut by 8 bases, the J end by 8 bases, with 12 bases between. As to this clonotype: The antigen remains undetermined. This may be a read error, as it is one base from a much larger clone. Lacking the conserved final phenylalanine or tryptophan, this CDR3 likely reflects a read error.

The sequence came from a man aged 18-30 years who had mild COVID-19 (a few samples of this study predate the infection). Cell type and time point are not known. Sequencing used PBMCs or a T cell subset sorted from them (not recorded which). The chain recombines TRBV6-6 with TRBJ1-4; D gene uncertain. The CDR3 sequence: CASGVSAEKLFL. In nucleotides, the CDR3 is TGTGCCAGCGGCGTGTCAGCAGAAAAACTGTTTTTG.